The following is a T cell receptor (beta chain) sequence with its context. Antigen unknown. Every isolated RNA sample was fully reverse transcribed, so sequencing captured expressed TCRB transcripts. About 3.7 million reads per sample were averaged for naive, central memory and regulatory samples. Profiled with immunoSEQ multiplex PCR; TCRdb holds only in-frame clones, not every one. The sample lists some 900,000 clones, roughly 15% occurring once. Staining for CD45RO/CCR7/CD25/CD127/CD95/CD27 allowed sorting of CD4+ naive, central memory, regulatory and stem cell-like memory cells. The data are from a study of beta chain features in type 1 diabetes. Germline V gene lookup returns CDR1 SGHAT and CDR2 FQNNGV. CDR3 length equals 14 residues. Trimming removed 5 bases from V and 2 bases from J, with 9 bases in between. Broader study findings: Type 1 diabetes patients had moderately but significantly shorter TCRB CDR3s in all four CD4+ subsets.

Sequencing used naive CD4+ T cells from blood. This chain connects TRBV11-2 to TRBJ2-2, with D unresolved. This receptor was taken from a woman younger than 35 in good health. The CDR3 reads CASSKGSNTGELFF. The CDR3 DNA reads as TGTGCCAGCAGCAAAGGGTCCAACACCGGGGAGCTGTTTTTT.